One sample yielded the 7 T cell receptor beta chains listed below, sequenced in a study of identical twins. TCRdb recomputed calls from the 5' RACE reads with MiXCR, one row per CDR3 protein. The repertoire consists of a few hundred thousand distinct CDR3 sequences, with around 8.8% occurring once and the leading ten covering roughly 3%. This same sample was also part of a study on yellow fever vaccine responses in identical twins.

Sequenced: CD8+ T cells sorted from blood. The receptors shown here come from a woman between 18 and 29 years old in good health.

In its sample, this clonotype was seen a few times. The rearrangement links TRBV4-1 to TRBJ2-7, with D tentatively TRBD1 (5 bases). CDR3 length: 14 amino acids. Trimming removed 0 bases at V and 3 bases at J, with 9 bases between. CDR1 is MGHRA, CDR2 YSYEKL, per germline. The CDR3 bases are TGCGCCAGCAGCCAAGATTCGACAGACTACGAGCAGTACTTC. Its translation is CASSQDSTDYEQYF.

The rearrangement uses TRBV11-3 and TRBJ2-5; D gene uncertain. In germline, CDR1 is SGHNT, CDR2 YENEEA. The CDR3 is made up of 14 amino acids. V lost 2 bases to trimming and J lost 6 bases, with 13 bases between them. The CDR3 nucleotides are TGTGCCAGCAGCTTAAGGGCACAGCCACAGACCCAGTACTTC. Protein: CASSLRAQPQTQYF.

DNA for the CDR3: TGTGCCAGCAGCTTAGATAGTAGCAATCAGCCCCAGCATTTT. Protein: CASSLDSSNQPQHF. The chain combines TRBV7-9 with TRBJ1-5; D is unresolved. In germline, CDR1 is SEHNR, CDR2 FQNEAQ (reference sequence). With 1 base removed from V and 0 bases from J, the gap between germline ends came to 4 bases. The CDR3 runs to 14 residues.

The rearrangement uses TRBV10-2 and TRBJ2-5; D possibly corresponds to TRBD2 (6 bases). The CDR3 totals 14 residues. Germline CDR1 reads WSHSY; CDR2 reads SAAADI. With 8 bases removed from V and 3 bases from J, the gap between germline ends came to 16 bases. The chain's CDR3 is CASSPGEEEETQYF. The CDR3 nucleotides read TGCGCCAGCTCGCCGGGGGAGGAGGAAGAGACCCAGTACTTC.

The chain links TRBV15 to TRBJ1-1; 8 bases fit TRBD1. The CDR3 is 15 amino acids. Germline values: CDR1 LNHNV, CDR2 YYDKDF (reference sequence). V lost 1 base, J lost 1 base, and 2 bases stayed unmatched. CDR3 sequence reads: CATSRGTGPNTEAFF. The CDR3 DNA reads TGTGCCACCAGCAGAGGGACAGGGCCGAACACTGAAGCTTTCTTT. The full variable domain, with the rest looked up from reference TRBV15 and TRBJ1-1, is DAMVIQNPRYQVTQFGKPVTLSCSQTLNHNVMYWYQQKSSQAPKLLFHYYDKDFNNEADTPDNFQSRRPNTSFCFLDIRSPGLGDTAMYLCATSRGTGPNTEAFFGQGTRLTVV.

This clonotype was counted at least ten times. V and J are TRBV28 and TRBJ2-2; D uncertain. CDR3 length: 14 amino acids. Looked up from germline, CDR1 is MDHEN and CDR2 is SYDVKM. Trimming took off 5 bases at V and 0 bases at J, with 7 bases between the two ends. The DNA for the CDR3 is TGTGCCAGCAGTCCACTCCCGAACACCGGGGAGCTGTTTTTT. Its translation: CASSPLPNTGELFF.

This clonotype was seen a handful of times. In DNA form, the CDR3 reads TGCAGTGCTCGCACCGGGACAGAATCAGATACGCAGTATTTT. Encoded protein: CSARTGTESDTQYF. The rearrangement uses TRBV20-1 and TRBJ2-3; 7 positions match TRBD1. V trimming: 5 bases; J trimming: 4 bases; junction bases outside the gene matches: 9. This CDR3 has 14 residues. The germline gives CDR1 DFQATT, CDR2 SNEGSKA (reference sequence).